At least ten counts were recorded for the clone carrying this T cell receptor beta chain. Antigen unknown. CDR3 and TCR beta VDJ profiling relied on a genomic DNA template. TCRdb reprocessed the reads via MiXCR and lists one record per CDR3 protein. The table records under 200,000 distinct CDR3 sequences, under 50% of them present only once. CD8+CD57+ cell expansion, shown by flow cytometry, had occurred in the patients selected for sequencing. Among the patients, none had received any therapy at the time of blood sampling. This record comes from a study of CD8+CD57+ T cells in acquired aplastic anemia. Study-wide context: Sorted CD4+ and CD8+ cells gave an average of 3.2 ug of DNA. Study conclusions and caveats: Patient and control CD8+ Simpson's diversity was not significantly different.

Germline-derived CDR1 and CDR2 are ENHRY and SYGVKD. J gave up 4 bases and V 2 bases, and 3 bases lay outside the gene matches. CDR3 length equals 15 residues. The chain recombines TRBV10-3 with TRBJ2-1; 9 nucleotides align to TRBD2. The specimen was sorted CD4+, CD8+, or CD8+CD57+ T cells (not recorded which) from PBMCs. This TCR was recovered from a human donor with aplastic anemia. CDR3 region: CAISERLAVYNEQFF. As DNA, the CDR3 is TGTGCCATCAGTGAGCGACTAGCGGTTTACAATGAGCAGTTCTTC.